Given below is one T cell receptor (beta chain) in context. The sample holds a few counts of this clonotype. There is no known antigen for this receptor. No base quality information exists; no much larger clone differs at one position. The data originate from a study of early T cells in non-severe SARS-CoV-2 infection (dated by TCRdb to the early 2020s). The study in broad terms: Because TCR sequencing was done on bulk RNA from unsorted whole blood, the alpha and beta chains could not be paired. Points the paper makes about the study in general: VDJdb matching was skewed toward anti-spike CD8 responses, so virus-specific expansions were likely underestimated and private and CD4 specificities were missed.

Library preparation used 5' RACE. The run used a NextSeq 500. The TCR library protocol attached unique molecular identifiers to individual cDNA molecules to correct for sequencing error and PCR bias. TCR alpha and beta chains were both sequenced, and the abundances of alpha and beta sequences in each sample were closely correlated with each other. The source study handled its data this way. V gene, J gene and CDR3 annotation of TCR sequences was performed with Decombinator V4. Expanded TCRs were defined as changing significantly between any two time points under a Poisson model with p below 0.0001. TCR abundances were normalised to the total number of TCRs sequenced per sample and were expressed as counts per million. MAIT TCRs were defined by TRAV1-2 paired with TRAJ12, TRAJ20 or TRAJ33, and iNKT TCRs by TRAV10 paired with TRAJ18. VDJdb, accessed on 1 November 2021, was searched for TCRs annotated for CMV, EBV and SARS-CoV-2, and TCRs annotated for more than one antigen were excluded. The public sequencing data were trimmed at Q25 with fastp and processed into clonotypes with MiXCR by TCRdb, which kept only in-frame beta chains. Every entry covers one CDR3 protein and lists the most common genes and DNA from its rows. In this record, the V and J calls reflect TCRdb's handling and not the investigators' own analysis. Present in this sample are 65,000 to 90,000 distinct CDR3 sequences, less than 15% of which were seen just once. The ten largest clones add up to 4% to 5.5% of the sample.

This was a case-control study nested in a cohort of healthcare workers in London, UK, who had nasopharyngeal swab PCR tests and blood samples taken every week. Between 23 and 31 March 2020, the week of the UK lockdown, healthcare workers were enrolled and then followed up weekly for as long as 16 weeks. V and J are truncated by 4 bases and 0 bases respectively, leaving an intervening sequence of 9 bases. Measured from the cysteine to the phenylalanine, the CDR3 is 14 residues long. Only the CDR3 part of the read is kept: 42 bases, read in frame from the first base. For CDR1 and CDR2, the germline V gene lists MDHEN and SYDVKM.

Sequenced input: whole blood. The sequence links TRBV28 to TRBJ1-2; there is no confident call for the D gene. The source is an adult who was a healthcare worker with PCR-confirmed SARS-CoV-2 infection or an uninfected control (not recorded which). The sequenced DNA is TGTGCCAGCAGTTGGTCCCATACTAACTATGGCTACACCTTC. Its product reads: CASSWSHTNYGYTF.